This is a list of T cell receptor beta chains from one sample in a study of tumor-infiltrating lymphocytes in primary liver carcinoma. One entry per CDR3 protein, called by TCRdb with MiXCR from the multiplex PCR reads. The sample consists of some 20,000 distinct CDR3 sequences, roughly 79% of them appearing once. What was sequenced was liver tumor tissue from sampling region 4. The receptors were gathered from a woman in her twenties or thirties with primary liver carcinoma and hepatitis B virus infection. The CDR3 runs from the conserved cysteine through the conserved F or W. The order of the fields is clone size, V gene, D gene, J gene, CDR3 DNA, CDR3 protein. D genes are given only for firm matches. The size entry is marked missing in some rows and otherwise reads once, few, many or a size class.

clone size: .; V gene: TRBV4-3; D gene: TRBD2; J gene: TRBJ2-2; CDR3 DNA: TGCGCCAGCAGCGTACTAGCGGGAGGGCACCGCTCGAACTCCGGGGAGCTGTTTTTT; CDR3 protein: CASSVLAGGHRSNSGELFF
clone size: .; V gene: TRBV5-4; D gene: .; J gene: TRBJ2-6; CDR3 DNA: .; CDR3 protein: CASSFAAGANVLTF
clone size: .; V gene: TRBV29-1; D gene: .; J gene: TRBJ2-1; CDR3 DNA: TGCGGCGTAGATCGAAATGAGCAGTCCTTC; CDR3 protein: CGVDRNEQSF
clone size: .; V gene: TRBV29-1; D gene: .; J gene: TRBJ1-2; CDR3 DNA: TGCATCGTTGAAGGAGGAGGACAGACATATGACTACACCTTC; CDR3 protein: CIVEGGGQTYDYTF
clone size: .; V gene: TRBV6-5; D gene: .; J gene: TRBJ2-2; CDR3 DNA: TGTGGCAGCAGTCCGCGGATAGGGCTCACCGGGGAGCTGTTTTTT; CDR3 protein: CGSSPRIGLTGELFF
clone size: .; V gene: TRBV4-3; D gene: .; J gene: TRBJ1-2; CDR3 DNA: TGCCCCAGGAGCCAAGAATGGGGCAGGGTGAATGGCTACACCTTC; CDR3 protein: CPRSQEWGRVNGYTF
clone size: .; V gene: TRBV4-1; D gene: .; J gene: TRBJ2-1; CDR3 DNA: TGCGCCAGCAGTCAATATGGTCTAGCGAGGGATGAACAGTTCTTC; CDR3 protein: CASSQYGLARDEQFF
clone size: many; V gene: TRBV6-6; D gene: .; J gene: TRBJ2-3; CDR3 DNA: TGTGCCAGCAGTTACGCGAACTCCGCAGATACGCAGTATTTT; CDR3 protein: CASSYANSADTQYF
clone size: .; V gene: TRBV6-5; D gene: .; J gene: TRBJ2-5; CDR3 DNA: TGTGTCAACAGTACCTACAAGGGGCTGACCCAGTACTTC; CDR3 protein: CVNSTYKGLTQYF
clone size: .; V gene: TRBV11-2; D gene: TRBD2; J gene: TRBJ2-4; CDR3 DNA: TGTGCCAGCAGCCCAGGCAGGCAACTAAGCGGGAGGGACATTCAGTACTTC; CDR3 protein: CASSPGRQLSGRDIQYF
clone size: .; V gene: TRBV12-3/TRBV12-4; D gene: TRBD2; J gene: TRBJ2-1; CDR3 DNA: TGTGCCAGTAGCATGTCCGGGACTAGTGGACTTGAGCAGTTCTTC; CDR3 protein: CASSMSGTSGLEQFF
clone size: .; V gene: TRBV4-3; D gene: .; J gene: TRBJ1-2; CDR3 DNA: TGCGCCAGCAGCCGAGATTTTGGCAGGGTGAATGGCTACACCTTC; CDR3 protein: CASSRDFGRVNGYTF
clone size: .; V gene: TRBV11-2; D gene: .; J gene: TRBJ2-5; CDR3 DNA: TGTGTCAGCAGCCCTAGACTGATAGAGACCCACTACTTC; CDR3 protein: CVSSPRLIETHYF